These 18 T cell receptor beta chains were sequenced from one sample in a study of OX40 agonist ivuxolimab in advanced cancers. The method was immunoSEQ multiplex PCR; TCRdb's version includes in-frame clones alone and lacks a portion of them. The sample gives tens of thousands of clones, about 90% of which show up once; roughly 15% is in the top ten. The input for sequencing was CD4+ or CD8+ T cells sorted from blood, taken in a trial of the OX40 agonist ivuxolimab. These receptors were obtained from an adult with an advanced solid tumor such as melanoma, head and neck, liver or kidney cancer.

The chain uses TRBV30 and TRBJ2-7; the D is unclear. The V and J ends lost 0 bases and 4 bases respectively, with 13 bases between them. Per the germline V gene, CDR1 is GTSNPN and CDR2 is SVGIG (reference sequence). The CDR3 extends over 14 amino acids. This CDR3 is CAWSVRTEAYEQYF. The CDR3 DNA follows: TGTGCCTGGAGTGTCAGGACGGAAGCATACGAGCAGTACTTC. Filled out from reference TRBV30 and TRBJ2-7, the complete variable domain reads SQTIHQWPATLVQPVGSPLSLECTVEGTSNPNLYWYRQAAGRGLQLLFYSVGIGQISSEVPQNLSASRPQDRQFILSSKKLLLSDSGFYLCAWSVRTEAYEQYFGPGTRLTVT.

The CDR3: CASSILGSNQPQHF. The CDR3 bases are TGTGCCAGTAGTATTTTGGGTAGCAATCAGCCCCAGCATTTT. The rearrangement joins TRBV19 to TRBJ1-5; no firm D call. Between the trimmed V and J ends, which lost 3 bases and 0 bases, there was a span of 6 bases. The CDR3 has 14 residues. From germline, CDR1 is LNHDA and CDR2 SQIVND (reference sequence).

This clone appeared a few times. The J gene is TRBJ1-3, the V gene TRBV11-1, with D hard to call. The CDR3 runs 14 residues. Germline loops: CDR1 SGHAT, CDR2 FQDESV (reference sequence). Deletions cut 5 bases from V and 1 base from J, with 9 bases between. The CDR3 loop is CASSRRASGNTIYF. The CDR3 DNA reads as TGTGCCAGCAGCCGTAGAGCGTCTGGAAACACCATATATTTT.

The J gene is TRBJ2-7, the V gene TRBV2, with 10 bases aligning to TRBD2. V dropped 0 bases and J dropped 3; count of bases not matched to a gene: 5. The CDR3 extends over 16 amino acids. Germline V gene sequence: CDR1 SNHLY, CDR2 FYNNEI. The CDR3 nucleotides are TGTGCCAGCAGTGAAGCGCTTCCTAGCGGGGGCTACGAGCAGTACTTC. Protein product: CASSEALPSGGYEQYF.

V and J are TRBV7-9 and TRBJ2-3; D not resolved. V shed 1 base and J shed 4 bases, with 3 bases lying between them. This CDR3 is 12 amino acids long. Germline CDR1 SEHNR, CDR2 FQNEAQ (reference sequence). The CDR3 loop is CASSLDADTQYF. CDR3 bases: TGTGCCAGCAGCTTAGATGCAGATACGCAGTATTTT.

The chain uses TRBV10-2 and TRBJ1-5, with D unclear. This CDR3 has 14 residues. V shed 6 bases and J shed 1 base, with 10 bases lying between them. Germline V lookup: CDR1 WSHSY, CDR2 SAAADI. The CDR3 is CASRTPSSNQPQHF. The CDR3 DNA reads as TGCGCCAGCAGGACACCTTCAAGCAATCAGCCCCAGCATTTT.

CDR3 residues: CASSLVELSYEQYF. The CDR3, as DNA: TGCGCCAGCAGCTTGGTGGAGCTTTCCTACGAGCAGTACTTC. The gene calls are TRBV5-1 and TRBJ2-7; D gene ambiguous. The CDR3 runs 14 residues. V was cut by 0 bases and J by 1 base, with 8 bases left in between. Germline-derived CDR1 and CDR2 are SGHRS and YFSETQ.

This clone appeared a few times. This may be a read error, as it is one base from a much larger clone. The CDR3 DNA reads TGTGCCAGCAGCCCCGACAGGGTCTATGGCTACACCTTC. Its protein is CASSPDRVYGYTF. The chain has TRBV7-9 and TRBJ1-2, with 7 bases lining up with TRBD1. The CDR3 covers 13 residues. Per germline, CDR1 SEHNR and CDR2 FQNEAQ (reference sequence). Trimming took 5 bases from V and 4 from J; bases not matched to a gene: 4.

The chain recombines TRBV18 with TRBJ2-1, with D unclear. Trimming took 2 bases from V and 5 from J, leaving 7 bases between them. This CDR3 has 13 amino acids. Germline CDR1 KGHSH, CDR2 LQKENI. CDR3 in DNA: TGTGCCAGCTCACCAAGGCTCAACAATGAGCAGTTCTTC. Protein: CASSPRLNNEQFF.

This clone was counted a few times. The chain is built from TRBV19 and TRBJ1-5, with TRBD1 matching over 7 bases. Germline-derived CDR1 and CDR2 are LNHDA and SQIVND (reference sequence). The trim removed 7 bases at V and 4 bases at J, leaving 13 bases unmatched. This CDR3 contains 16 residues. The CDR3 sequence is CASIPRGDSKNQPQHF. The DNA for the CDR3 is TGTGCCAGTATCCCCAGAGGGGACAGTAAGAATCAGCCCCAGCATTTT.

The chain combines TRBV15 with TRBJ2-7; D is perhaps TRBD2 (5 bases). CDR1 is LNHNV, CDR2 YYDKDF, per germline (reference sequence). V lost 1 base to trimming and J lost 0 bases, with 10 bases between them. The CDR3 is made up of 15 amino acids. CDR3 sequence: CATSRAPGISYEQYF. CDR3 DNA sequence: TGTGCCACCAGCAGAGCGCCGGGAATCTCCTACGAGCAGTACTTC. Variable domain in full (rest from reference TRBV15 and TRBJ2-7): DAMVIQNPRYQVTQFGKPVTLSCSQTLNHNVMYWYQQKSSQAPKLLFHYYDKDFNNEADTPDNFQSRRPNTSFCFLDIRSPGLGDTAMYLCATSRAPGISYEQYFGPGTRLTVT.

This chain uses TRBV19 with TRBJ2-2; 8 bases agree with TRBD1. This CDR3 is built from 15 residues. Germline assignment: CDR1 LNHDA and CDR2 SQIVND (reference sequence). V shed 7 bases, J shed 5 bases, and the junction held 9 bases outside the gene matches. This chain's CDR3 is CASNPTGGITGELFF. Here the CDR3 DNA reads TGTGCCAGTAATCCCACAGGGGGGATTACCGGGGAGCTGTTTTTT.

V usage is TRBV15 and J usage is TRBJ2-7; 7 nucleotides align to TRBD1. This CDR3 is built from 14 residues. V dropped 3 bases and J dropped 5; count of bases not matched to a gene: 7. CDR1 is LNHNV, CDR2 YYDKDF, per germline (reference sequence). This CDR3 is CATSRTGMFHEQYF. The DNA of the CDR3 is TGTGCCACCAGCAGGACAGGGATGTTCCACGAGCAGTACTTC.

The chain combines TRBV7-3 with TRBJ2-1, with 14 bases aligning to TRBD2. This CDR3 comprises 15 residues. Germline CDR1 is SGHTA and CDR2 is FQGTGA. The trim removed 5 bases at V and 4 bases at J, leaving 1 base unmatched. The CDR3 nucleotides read TGTGCCAGCAGCAGACTAGCGGGAGGGTACAATGAGCAGTTCTTC. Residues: CASSRLAGGYNEQFF.

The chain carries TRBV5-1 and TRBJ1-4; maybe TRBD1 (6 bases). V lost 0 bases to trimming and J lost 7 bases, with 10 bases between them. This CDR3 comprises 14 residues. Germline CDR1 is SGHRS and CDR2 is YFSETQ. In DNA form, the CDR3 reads TGCGCCAGCAGCTTGGGCACAGGGAGTGAAAAACTGTTTTTT. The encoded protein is CASSLGTGSEKLFF.

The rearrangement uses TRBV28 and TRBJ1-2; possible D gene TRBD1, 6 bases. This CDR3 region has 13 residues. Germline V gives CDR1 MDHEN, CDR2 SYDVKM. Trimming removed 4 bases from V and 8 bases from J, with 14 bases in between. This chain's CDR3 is CASSSQGVRGYTF. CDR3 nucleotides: TGTGCCAGCAGTTCACAGGGCGTCAGAGGCTACACCTTC.

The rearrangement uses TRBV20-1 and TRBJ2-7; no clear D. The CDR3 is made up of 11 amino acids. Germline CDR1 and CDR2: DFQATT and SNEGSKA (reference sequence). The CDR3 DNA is TGCAGAGCTGATATCGCCTACGAGCAGTACTTC. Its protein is CRADIAYEQYF.

CDR3 nucleotides: TGTGCCATCAGTGAGGGAGGGGGCGGTCAGCCCCAGCATTTT. It specifies CAISEGGGGQPQHF. The J gene is TRBJ1-5, the V gene TRBV10-3, with 7 bases identical to TRBD1. CDR3 length: 14 amino acids. Germline V gives CDR1 ENHRY, CDR2 SYGVKD. V dropped 2 bases and J dropped 6; count of bases not matched to a gene: 4.